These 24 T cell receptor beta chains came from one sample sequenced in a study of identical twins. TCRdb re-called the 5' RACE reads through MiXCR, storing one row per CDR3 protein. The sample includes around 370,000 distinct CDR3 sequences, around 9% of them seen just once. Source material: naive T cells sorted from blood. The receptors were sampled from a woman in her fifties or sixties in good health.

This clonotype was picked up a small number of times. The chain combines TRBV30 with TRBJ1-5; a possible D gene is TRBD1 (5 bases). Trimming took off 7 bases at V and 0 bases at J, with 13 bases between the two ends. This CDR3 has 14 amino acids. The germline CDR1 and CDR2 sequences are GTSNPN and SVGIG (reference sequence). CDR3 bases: TGTGCCTTTACATCAGGGATTAGCAATCAGCCCCAGCATTTT. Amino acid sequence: CAFTSGISNQPQHF.

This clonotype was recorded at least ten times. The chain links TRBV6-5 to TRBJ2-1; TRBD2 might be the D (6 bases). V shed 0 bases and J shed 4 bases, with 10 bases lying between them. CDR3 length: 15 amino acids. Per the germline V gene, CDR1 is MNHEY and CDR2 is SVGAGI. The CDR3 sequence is CASSYSLAVYNEQFF. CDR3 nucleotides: TGTGCCAGCAGTTACTCATTAGCGGTGTACAATGAGCAGTTCTTC.

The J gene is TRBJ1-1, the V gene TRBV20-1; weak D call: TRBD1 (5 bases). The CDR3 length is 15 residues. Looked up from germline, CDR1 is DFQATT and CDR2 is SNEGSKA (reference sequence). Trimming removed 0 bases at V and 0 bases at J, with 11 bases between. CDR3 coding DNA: TGCAGTGCTAGAGATAGGGGAACCCTGAACACTGAAGCTTTCTTT. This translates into CSARDRGTLNTEAFF.

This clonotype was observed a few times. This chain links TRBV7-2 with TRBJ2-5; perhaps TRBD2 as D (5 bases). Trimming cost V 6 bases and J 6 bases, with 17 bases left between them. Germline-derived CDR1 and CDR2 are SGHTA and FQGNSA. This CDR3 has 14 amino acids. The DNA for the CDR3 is TGTGCCAGCAGGCCAATAGACCCGGGGAAGACCCAGTACTTC. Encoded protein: CASRPIDPGKTQYF.

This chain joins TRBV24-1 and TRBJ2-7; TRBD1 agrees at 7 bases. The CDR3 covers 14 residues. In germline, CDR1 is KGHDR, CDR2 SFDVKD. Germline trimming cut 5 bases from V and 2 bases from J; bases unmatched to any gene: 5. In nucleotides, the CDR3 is TGTGCCACCAGTGGAGGGACAGTCCCCTACGAGCAGTACTTC. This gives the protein CATSGGTVPYEQYF.

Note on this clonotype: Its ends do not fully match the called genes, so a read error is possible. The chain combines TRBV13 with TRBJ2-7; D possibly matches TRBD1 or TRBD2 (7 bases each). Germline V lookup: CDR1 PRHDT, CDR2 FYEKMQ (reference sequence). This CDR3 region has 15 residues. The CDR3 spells CPSSPTRGGTYEQYF. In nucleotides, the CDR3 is TGTCCCAGCAGCCCAACCAGGGGGGGGACCTACGAGCAGTACTTC.

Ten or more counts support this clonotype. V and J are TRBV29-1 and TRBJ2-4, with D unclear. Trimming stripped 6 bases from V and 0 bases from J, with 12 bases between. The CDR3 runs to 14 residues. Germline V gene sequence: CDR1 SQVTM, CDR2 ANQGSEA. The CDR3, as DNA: TGCAGCGTAGGGTCTGGGCTAGCCAAAAACATTCAGTACTTC. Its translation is CSVGSGLAKNIQYF.

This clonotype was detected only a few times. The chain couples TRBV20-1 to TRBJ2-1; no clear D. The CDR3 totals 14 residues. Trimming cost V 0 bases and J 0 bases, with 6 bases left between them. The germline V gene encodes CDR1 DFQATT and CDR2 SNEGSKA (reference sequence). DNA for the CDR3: TGCAGTGCTAGAGAAAGGAGCTCCTACAATGAGCAGTTCTTC. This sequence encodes CSARERSSYNEQFF.

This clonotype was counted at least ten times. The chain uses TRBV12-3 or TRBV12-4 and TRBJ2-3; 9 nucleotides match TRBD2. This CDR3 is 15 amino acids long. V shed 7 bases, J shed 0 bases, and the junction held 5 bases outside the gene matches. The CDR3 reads CASMRLAASTDTQYF. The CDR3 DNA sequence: TGTGCCAGCATGCGACTAGCGGCTAGCACAGATACGCAGTATTTT.

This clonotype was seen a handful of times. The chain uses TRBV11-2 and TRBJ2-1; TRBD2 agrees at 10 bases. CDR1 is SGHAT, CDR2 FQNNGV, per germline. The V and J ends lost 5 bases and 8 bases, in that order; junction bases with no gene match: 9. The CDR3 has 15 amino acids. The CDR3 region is CASSNSMSGRDEQFF. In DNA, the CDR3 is TGTGCCAGCAGCAACTCGATGAGCGGGAGGGATGAGCAGTTCTTC.

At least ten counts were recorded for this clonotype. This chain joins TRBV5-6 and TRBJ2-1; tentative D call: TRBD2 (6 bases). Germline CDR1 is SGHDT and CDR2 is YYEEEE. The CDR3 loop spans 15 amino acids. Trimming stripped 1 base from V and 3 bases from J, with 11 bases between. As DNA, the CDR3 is TGTGCCAGCAGCTTGTTGCGGGACTTCTACAATGAGCAGTTCTTC. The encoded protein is CASSLLRDFYNEQFF.

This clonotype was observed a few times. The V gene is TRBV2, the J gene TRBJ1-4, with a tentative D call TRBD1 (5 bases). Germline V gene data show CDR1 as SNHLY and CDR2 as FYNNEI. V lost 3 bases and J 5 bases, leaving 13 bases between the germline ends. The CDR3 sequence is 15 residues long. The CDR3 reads CASSEEGRTNEKLFF. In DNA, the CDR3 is TGTGCCAGCAGTGAGGAGGGACGGACGAATGAAAAACTGTTTTTT.

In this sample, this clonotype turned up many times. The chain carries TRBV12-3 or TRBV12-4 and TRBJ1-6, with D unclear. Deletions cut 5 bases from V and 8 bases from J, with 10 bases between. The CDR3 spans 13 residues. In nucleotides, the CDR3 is TGTGCCAGCAGTCCCTACGAGGATTCACCCCTCCACTTT. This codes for CASSPYEDSPLHF.

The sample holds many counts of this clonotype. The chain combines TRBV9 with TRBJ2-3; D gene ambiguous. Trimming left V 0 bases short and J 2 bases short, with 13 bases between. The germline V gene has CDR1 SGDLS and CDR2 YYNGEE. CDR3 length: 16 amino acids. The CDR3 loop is CASSVEASWTTDTQYF. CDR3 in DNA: TGTGCCAGCAGCGTAGAGGCCTCGTGGACCACAGATACGCAGTATTTT. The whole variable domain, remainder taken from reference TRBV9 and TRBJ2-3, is DSGVTQTPKHLITATGQRVTLRCSPRSGDLSVYWYQQSLDQGLQFLIQYYNGEERAKGNILERFSAQQFPDLHSELNLSSLELGDSALYFCASSVEASWTTDTQYFGPGTRLTVL.

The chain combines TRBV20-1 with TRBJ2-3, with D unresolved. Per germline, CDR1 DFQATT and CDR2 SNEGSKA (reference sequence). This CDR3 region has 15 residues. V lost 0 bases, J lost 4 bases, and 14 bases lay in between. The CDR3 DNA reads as TGCAGTGCTAGAGACGTGGCCCCCCGGCCAGATACGCAGTATTTT. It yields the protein CSARDVAPRPDTQYF.

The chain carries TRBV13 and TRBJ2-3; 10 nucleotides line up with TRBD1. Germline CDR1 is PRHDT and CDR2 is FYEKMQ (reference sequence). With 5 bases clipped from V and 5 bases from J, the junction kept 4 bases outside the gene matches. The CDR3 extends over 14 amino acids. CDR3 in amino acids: CASSGQGVGDTQYF. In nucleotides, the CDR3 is TGTGCCAGCAGCGGACAGGGGGTCGGAGATACGCAGTATTTT.

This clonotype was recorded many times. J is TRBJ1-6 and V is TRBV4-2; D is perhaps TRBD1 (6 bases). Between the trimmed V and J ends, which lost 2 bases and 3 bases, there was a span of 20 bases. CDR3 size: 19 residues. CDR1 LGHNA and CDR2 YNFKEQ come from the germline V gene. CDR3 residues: CASSQPPGTSYVYNSPLHF. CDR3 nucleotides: TGTGCCAGCAGCCAACCCCCCGGGACATCGTACGTCTATAATTCACCCCTCCACTTT.

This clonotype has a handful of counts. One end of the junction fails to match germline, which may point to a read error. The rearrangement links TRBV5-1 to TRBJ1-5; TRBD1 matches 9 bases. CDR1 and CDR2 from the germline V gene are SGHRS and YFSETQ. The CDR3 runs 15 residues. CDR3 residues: CASTLPGTGIQPQHF. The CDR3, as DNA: TGCGCCAGCACCTTGCCCGGGACAGGGATACAGCCCCAGCATTTT.

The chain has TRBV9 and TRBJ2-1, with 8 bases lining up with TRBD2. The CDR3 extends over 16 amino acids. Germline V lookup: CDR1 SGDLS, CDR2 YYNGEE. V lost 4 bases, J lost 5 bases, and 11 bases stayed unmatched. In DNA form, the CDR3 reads TGTGCCAGCAGCTCCTTTCGGCCAGCGGGAGACAATGAGCAGTTCTTC. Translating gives CASSSFRPAGDNEQFF.

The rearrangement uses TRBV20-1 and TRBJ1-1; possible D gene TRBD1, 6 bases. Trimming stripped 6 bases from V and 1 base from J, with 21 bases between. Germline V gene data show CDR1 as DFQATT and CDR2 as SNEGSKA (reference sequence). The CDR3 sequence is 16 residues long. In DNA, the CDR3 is TGCAGTGCCCAAGAGGCCACAGGGAGGACGAACACTGAAGCTTTCTTT. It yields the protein CSAQEATGRTNTEAFF.

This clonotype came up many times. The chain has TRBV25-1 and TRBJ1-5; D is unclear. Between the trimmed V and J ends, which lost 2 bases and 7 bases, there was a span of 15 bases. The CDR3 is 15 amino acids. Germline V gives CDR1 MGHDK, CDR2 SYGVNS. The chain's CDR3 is CASSEGAMVGQPQHF. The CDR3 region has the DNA TGTGCCAGCAGTGAAGGAGCTATGGTCGGACAGCCCCAGCATTTT.

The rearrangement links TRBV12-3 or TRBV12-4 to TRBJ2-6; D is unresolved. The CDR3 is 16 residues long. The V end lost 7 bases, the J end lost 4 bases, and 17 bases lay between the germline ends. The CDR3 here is CASTRASPSGANVLTF. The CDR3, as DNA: TGTGCCAGCACACGGGCCTCTCCCTCCGGGGCCAACGTCCTGACTTTC.

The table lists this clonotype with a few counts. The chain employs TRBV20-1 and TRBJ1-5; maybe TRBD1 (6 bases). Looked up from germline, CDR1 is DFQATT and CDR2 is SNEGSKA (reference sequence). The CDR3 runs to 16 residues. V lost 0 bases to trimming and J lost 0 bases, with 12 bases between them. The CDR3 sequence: CSARDVAGVSNQPQHF. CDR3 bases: TGCAGTGCTAGAGATGTAGCAGGGGTTAGCAATCAGCCCCAGCATTTT.

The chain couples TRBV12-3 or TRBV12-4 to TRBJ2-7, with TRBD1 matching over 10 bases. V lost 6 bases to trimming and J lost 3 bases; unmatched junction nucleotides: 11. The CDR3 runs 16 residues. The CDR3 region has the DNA TGTGCCAGCAGAACGACAGGGGGCATAAGCAACTACGAGCAGTACTTC. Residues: CASRTTGGISNYEQYF.